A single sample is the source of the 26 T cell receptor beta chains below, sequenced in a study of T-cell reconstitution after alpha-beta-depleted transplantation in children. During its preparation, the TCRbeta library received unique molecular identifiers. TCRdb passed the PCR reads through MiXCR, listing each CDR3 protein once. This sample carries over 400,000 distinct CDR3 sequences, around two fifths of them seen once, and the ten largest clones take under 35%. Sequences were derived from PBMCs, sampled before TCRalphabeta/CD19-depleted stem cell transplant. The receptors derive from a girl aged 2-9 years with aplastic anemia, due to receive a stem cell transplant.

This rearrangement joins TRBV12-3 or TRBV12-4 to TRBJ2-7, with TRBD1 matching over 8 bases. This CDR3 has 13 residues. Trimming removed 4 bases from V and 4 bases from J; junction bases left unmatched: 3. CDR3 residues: CASSWDRRYEQYF. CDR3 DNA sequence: TGTGCCAGCAGTTGGGACAGGAGATACGAGCAGTACTTC.

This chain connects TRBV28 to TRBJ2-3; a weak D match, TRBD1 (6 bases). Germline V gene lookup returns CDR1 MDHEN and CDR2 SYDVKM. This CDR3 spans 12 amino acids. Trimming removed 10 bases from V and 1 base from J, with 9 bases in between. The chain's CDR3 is CAIEGGTDTQYF. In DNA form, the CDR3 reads TGTGCCATAGAGGGGGGCACAGATACGCAGTATTTT.

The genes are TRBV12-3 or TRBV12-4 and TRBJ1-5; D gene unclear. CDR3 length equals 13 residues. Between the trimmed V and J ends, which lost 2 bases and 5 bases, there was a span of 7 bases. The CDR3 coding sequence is TGTGCCAGCAGTTTAAAGGATGATCAGCCCCAGCATTTT. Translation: CASSLKDDQPQHF.

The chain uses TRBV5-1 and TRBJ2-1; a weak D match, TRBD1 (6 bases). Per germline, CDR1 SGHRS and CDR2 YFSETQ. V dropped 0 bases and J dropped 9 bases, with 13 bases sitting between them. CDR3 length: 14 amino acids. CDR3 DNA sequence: TGCGCCAGCAGCTTGGGACAGGAGAGTGGTGAGCAGTTCTTC. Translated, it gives CASSLGQESGEQFF.

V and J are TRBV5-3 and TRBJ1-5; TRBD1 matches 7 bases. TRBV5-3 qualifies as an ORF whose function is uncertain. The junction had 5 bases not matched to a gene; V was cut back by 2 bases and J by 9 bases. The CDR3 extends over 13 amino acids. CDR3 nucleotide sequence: TGTGCCAGAAGCTTACAGGGGTGGGTGCCCCAGCATTTT. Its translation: CARSLQGWVPQHF.

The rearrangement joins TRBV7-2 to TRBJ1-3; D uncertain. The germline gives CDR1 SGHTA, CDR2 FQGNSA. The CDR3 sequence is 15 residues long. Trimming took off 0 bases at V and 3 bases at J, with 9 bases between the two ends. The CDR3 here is CASSLARVYGNTIYF. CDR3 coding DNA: TGTGCCAGCAGCTTAGCGAGAGTCTATGGAAACACCATATATTTT.

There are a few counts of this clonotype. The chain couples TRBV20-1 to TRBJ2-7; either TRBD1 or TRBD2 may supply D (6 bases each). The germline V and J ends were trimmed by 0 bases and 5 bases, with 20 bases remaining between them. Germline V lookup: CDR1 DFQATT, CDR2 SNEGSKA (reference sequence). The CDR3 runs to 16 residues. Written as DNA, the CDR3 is TGCAGTGCTAGAGAAAGGGGGGTGGTTGCCCCTAACGAGCAGTACTTC. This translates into CSARERGVVAPNEQYF.

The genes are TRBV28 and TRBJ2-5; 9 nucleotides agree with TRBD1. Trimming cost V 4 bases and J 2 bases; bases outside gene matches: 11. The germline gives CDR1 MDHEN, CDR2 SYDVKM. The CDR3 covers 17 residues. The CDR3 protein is CASSSYGQGKTQETQYF. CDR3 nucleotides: TGTGCCAGCAGTTCCTACGGACAGGGGAAAACTCAAGAGACCCAGTACTTC.

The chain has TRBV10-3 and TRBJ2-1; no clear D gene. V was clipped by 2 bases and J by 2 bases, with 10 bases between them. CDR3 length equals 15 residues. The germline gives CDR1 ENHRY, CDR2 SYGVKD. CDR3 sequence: CAISEVTGPYNEQFF. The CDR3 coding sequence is TGTGCCATCAGTGAGGTAACGGGTCCCTACAATGAGCAGTTCTTC.

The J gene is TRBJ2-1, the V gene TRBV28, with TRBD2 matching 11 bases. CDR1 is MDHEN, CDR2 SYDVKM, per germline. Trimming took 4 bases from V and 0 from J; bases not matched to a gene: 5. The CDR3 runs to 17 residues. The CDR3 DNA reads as TGTGCCAGCAGTTCGCTGACTAGCGGGGCCTCCTACAATGAGCAGTTCTTC. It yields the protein CASSSLTSGASYNEQFF.

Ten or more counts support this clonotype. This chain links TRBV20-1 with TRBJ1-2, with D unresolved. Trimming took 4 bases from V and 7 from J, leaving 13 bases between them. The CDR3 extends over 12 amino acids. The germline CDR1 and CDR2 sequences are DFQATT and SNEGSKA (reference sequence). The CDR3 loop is CSATGRVLGYTF. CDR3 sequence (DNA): TGCAGTGCTACCGGGCGGGTCCTTGGCTACACCTTC.

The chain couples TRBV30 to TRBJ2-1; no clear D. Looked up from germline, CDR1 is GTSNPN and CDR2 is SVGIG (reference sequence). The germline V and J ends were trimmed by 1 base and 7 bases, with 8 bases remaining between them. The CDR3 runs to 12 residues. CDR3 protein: CAWSGAANEQFF. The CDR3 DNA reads TGTGCCTGGAGTGGAGCCGCAAATGAGCAGTTCTTC.

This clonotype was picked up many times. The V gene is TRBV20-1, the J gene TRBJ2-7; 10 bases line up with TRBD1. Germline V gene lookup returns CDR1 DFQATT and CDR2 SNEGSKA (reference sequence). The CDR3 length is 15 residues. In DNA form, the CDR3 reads TGCAGCGTGGGACAGGGGACCCGCTCTTACTACGAGCAGTACTTC. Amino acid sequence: CSVGQGTRSYYEQYF.

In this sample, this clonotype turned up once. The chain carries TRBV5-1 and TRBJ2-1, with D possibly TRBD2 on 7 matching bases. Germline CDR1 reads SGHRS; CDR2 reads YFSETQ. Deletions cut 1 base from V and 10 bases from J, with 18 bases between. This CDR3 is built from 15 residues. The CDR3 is CASSLLYPGEGEQFF. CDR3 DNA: TGCGCCAGCAGCTTGTTATACCCAGGGGAGGGCGAGCAGTTCTTC.

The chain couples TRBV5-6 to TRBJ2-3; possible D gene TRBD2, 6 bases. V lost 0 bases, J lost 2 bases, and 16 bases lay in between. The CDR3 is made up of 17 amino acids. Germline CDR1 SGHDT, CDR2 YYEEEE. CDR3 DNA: TGTGCCAGCAGCTTGGTTGTCGGGACTCCGAACACAGATACGCAGTATTTT. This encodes CASSLVVGTPNTDTQYF.

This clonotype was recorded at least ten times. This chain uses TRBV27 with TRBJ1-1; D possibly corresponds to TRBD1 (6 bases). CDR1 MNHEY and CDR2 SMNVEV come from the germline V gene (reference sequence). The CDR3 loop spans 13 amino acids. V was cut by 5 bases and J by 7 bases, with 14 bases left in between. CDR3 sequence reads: CASSPPTGGEAFF. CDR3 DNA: TGTGCCAGCAGTCCCCCGACAGGAGGTGAAGCTTTCTTT.

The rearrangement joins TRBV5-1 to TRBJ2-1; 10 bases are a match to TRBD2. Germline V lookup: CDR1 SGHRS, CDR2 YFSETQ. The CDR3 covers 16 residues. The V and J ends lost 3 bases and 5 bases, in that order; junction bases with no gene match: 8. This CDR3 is CASSSSGTSVHNEQFF. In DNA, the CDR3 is TGCGCCAGCAGCTCCTCCGGGACTAGCGTCCACAATGAGCAGTTCTTC.

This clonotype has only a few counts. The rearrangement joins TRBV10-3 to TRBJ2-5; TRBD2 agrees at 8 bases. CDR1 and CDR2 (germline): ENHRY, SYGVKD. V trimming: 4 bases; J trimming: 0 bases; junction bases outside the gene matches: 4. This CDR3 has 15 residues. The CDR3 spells CAISAGGWYQETQYF. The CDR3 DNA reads TGTGCCATCAGTGCGGGAGGGTGGTACCAAGAGACCCAGTACTTC.

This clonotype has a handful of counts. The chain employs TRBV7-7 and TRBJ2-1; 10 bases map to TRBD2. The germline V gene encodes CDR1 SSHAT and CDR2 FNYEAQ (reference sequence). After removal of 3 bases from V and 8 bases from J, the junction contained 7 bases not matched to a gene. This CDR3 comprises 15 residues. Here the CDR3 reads CASSFGSSGSDEQFF. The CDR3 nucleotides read TGTGCCAGCAGCTTTGGCTCTAGCGGGAGCGATGAGCAGTTCTTC.

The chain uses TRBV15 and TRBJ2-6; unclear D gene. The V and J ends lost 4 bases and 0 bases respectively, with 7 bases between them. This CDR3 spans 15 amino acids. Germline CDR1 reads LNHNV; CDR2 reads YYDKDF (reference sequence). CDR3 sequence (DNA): TGTGCCACCAGCATCGCTTTCTCTGGGGCCAACGTCCTGACTTTC. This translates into CATSIAFSGANVLTF.

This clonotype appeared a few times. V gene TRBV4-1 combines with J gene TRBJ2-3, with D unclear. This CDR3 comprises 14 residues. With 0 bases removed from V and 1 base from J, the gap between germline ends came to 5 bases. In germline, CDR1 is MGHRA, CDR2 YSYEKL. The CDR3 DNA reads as TGCGCCAGCAGCCAAGAGTGGGGCACAGATACGCAGTATTTT. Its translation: CASSQEWGTDTQYF.

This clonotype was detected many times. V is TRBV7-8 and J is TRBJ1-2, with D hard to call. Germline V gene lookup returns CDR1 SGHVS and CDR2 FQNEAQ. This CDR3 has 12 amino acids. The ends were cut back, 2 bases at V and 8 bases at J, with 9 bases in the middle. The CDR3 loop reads CASSLSGSGYTF. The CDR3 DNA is TGTGCCAGCAGCTTAAGCGGGTCAGGCTACACCTTC.

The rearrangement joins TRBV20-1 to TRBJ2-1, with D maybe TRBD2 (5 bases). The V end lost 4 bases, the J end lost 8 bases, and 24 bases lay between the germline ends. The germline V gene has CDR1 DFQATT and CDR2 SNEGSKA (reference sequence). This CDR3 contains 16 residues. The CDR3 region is CSANPPISPSRYEQFF. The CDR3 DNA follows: TGCAGTGCTAACCCCCCGATCTCGCCTAGCAGGTATGAGCAGTTCTTC.

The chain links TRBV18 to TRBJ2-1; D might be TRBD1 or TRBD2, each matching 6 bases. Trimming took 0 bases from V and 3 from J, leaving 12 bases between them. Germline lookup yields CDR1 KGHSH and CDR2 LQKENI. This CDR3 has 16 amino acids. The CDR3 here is CASSPPGGRIYNEQFF. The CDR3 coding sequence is TGTGCCAGCTCACCACCGGGGGGCAGAATCTACAATGAGCAGTTCTTC.

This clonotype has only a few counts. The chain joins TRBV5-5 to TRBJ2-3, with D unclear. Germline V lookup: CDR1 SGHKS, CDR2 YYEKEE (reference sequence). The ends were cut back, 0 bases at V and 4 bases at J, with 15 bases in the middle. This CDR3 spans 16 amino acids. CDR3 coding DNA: TGTGCCAGCAGCTTGGCTGGGGATATAATCGCAGATACGCAGTATTTT. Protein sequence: CASSLAGDIIADTQYF.

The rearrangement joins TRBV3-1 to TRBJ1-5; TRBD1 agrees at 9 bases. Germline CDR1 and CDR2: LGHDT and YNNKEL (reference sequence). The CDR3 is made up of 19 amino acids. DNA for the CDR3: TGTACCTGCCGTTTCATTCTTAACTCCGGACAGGGGCCCCATCAGCCCCAGCATTTT. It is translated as CTCRFILNSGQGPHQPQHF.